This T cell receptor (beta chain) appears in the sequencing data of a study of blood T cell repertoires in COVID-19. Overall study: Sites in the United States, Italy and Spain provided acute and convalescent COVID-19 samples.

This CDR3 has 15 amino acids. Unmatched junction bases numbered 9, after V lost 5 bases and J lost 6 bases. Looked up from germline, CDR1 is SGHTA and CDR2 is FQGTGA. Study processing details: Reference gene primer amplification gave estimated nucleated cell counts. Generated by immunoSEQ multiplex PCR, the TCRdb table keeps only in-frame clones and is missing some. The DNA gave D and trimming, while V, J and clone size come from that table. The profile shows 160,000 or so clones, less than 90% of them singletons. Sequencing was performed on PBMCs or T cells enriched from blood (not recorded which). V usage is TRBV7-3 and J usage is TRBJ2-7, with 11 bases lining up with TRBD2. The origin of this receptor is a human donor with acute COVID-19. The donor label of this sample is uncertain. The CDR3 loop is CASSLIAGGMVEQYF. CDR3 in DNA: TGTGCCAGCAGCCTCATAGCGGGGGGGATGGTCGAGCAGTACTTC.